Below, 16 T cell receptor beta chains from the same sample are listed, as sequenced in a study of CD8 T cells in ankylosing spondylitis. MiXCR, applied by TCRdb to the 5' RACE reads, yields one record per CDR3 protein. The top ten clones hold approximately 15% of a sample with roughly 190,000 distinct CDR3 sequences, around 13% of them seen once. Sequenced input: blood, either unsorted or a sorted T cell fraction (not recorded which). The source is a male donor with ankylosing spondylitis or in good health (not recorded which).

The chain links TRBV29-1 to TRBJ1-1; D not resolved. Per germline, CDR1 SQVTM and CDR2 ANQGSEA. The CDR3 totals 15 residues. V was shortened by 0 bases and J by 6 bases, with 17 bases between the two germline ends. Here the CDR3 reads CSVEEPNVRRSEAFF. The DNA for the CDR3 is TGCAGCGTTGAAGAGCCCAATGTTAGGAGGTCTGAAGCTTTCTTT.

This clonotype was recorded a few times. The chain combines TRBV12-3 or TRBV12-4 with TRBJ1-1, with D uncertain. CDR3 size: 14 residues. Trimming cost V 1 base and J 4 bases, with 10 bases left between them. This chain's CDR3 is CASSLGGASTEAFF. The CDR3 DNA reads TGTGCCAGCAGTTTAGGGGGAGCGAGCACTGAAGCTTTCTTT.

Comments on this clonotype: At one end, the junction sequence differs from germline, possibly due to a read error. This chain links TRBV4-1 with TRBJ2-7; perhaps TRBD2 as D (7 bases). This CDR3 is 17 amino acids long. The germline V gene has CDR1 MGHRA and CDR2 YSYEKL. CDR3 amino acids: CASSQPWGGGRTYEQYF. The DNA for the CDR3 is TGCGCCAGCAGCCAACCCTGGGGGGGGGGCCGCACCTATGAGCAGTACTTC.

This clonotype came up a few times. The CDR3 here is CASSSAEGTPTGDTQYF. For the CDR3, the DNA is TGTGCCAGCAGCTCAGCCGAAGGGACCCCCACGGGGGATACGCAGTATTTT. This chain joins TRBV13 and TRBJ2-3; D tentatively reads TRBD1 or TRBD2 (5 bases each). Germline V CDR1 and CDR2: PRHDT, FYEKMQ (reference sequence). Between the trimmed V and J ends, which lost 4 bases and 6 bases, there was a span of 23 bases. CDR3 length: 17 residues.

The chain is built from TRBV12-3 or TRBV12-4 and TRBJ2-5; TRBD1 is a possible D gene (6 bases). CDR3 size: 16 residues. V lost 4 bases and J lost 5, with 20 bases in between. The CDR3 DNA reads as TGTGCCAGCAGTTCCCCTGCGACAGGACCGGGGGAGACCCAGTACTTC. This codes for CASSSPATGPGETQYF.

The genes are TRBV6-1 and TRBJ2-7; TRBD2 matches at 11 bases. CDR3 length: 15 residues. Trimming cost V 6 bases and J 5 bases; bases outside gene matches: 9. Germline lookup yields CDR1 MNHNS and CDR2 SASEGT. CDR3 protein: CASRWSSGRLDEQYF. In nucleotides, the CDR3 is TGTGCCAGCAGATGGTCTAGCGGGAGGTTGGACGAGCAGTACTTC.

The chain has TRBV20-1 and TRBJ1-1; D unclear. The germline gives CDR1 DFQATT, CDR2 SNEGSKA (reference sequence). V was clipped by 5 bases and J by 6 bases, with 19 bases between them. This CDR3 spans 14 amino acids. CDR3 nucleotides: TGCAGTGCTGTCCGGGAGATAACGGTCTCTGAAGCTTTCTTT. It yields the protein CSAVREITVSEAFF.

This clonotype was picked up a small number of times. The chain links TRBV20-1 to TRBJ2-7; 7 nucleotides match TRBD2. This CDR3 contains 15 residues. Germline V lookup: CDR1 DFQATT, CDR2 SNEGSKA (reference sequence). V gave up 1 base and J gave up 3 bases; unmatched junction bases: 9. The CDR3 loop reads CSARAPGGPSYEQYF. The DNA for the CDR3 is TGCAGTGCTAGAGCCCCGGGGGGACCGAGCTACGAGCAGTACTTC.

The chain recombines TRBV9 with TRBJ2-1; maybe TRBD2 (6 bases). The germline V and J ends were trimmed by 4 bases and 7 bases, with 27 bases remaining between them. The germline V gene has CDR1 SGDLS and CDR2 YYNGEE. This CDR3 is 18 amino acids long. The CDR3 sequence is CASSTIRDAILGGNEQFF. DNA of the CDR3: TGTGCCAGCAGCACAATCCGGGACGCTATCCTCGGAGGGAATGAGCAGTTCTTC.

The CDR3 is CASSEGTSSQYEQYF. CDR3 coding DNA: TGTGCCAGCTCAGAAGGGACCTCCTCCCAATACGAGCAGTACTTC. J is TRBJ2-7 and V is TRBV27; D possibly uses TRBD1 or TRBD2 (5 bases each). The CDR3 consists of 15 residues. Between the trimmed V and J ends, which lost 8 bases and 4 bases, there was a span of 21 bases. CDR1 and CDR2 from the germline V gene are MNHEY and SMNVEV (reference sequence).

This clonotype was detected ten times or more. The V gene is TRBV5-1, the J gene TRBJ2-3, with 11 bases fitting TRBD2. The junction had 5 bases not matched to a gene; V was cut back by 2 bases and J by 3 bases. Germline-derived CDR1 and CDR2 are SGHRS and YFSETQ. The CDR3 consists of 16 residues. CDR3 sequence (DNA): TGCGCCAGCAGCTTCATTAGCGGGAGGGAGACAGATACGCAGTATTTT. It translates to CASSFISGRETDTQYF.

J is TRBJ2-2 and V is TRBV4-2; 13 nucleotides match TRBD2. Germline lookup yields CDR1 LGHNA and CDR2 YNFKEQ. The CDR3 contains 18 residues. The ends lost 0 bases at V and 6 bases at J; junction bases unmatched: 7. The CDR3 is CASSQDRLAGGVSGELFF. Written as DNA, the CDR3 is TGTGCCAGCAGCCAAGATAGACTAGCGGGAGGTGTGTCCGGGGAGCTGTTTTTT.

This clonotype was counted only a few times. The CDR3 sequence: CASSQGRLGYTDTQYF. Written as DNA, the CDR3 is TGTGCCAGCAGCCAGGGCAGGCTAGGGTACACAGATACGCAGTATTTT. The chain carries TRBV3-1 and TRBJ2-3; D is unresolved. Germline lookup yields CDR1 LGHDT and CDR2 YNNKEL (reference sequence). The CDR3 has 16 amino acids. Trimming cost V 3 bases and J 2 bases, with 15 bases left between them.

V and J are TRBV4-1 and TRBJ2-1, with D perhaps TRBD2 (5 bases). From germline, CDR1 is MGHRA and CDR2 YSYEKL. This CDR3 has 13 amino acids. V was trimmed by 1 base and J by 8 bases, leaving 9 bases between them. CDR3 residues: CASSQALAYEQFF. The CDR3 DNA reads as TGCGCCAGCAGCCAAGCTCTAGCCTATGAGCAGTTCTTC.

In its sample, this clonotype was seen a few times. V gene TRBV27 combines with J gene TRBJ2-7, with a tentative D call TRBD1 (6 bases). This CDR3 region has 13 residues. Trimming removed 3 bases from V and 3 bases from J, with 9 bases in between. Germline-derived CDR1 and CDR2 are MNHEY and SMNVEV (reference sequence). CDR3 protein: CASSFLTGYEQYF. The CDR3 DNA reads as TGTGCCAGCAGTTTCCTGACAGGCTACGAGCAGTACTTC.

Of note for this clonotype: Possible read error: a much larger clone is one base away. The gene calls are TRBV6-1 and TRBJ1-1; perhaps TRBD1 as D (6 bases). The germline V and J ends were trimmed by 6 bases and 0 bases, with 8 bases remaining between them. CDR1 and CDR2 from the germline V gene are MNHNS and SASEGT. The CDR3 runs 13 residues. DNA of the CDR3: TGTGCCAGCAGGGGACACTTGAACACTGAAGCTTTCTTT. Translated: CASRGHLNTEAFF.